This paragraph covers one T cell receptor beta chain sequence. These data originate in a study of shared T cell receptors in the human thymus. The CDR3 totals 17 residues. Germline CDR1 reads LNHNV; CDR2 reads YYDKDF (reference sequence). The V segment lost 5 bases and the J segment 7 bases; nucleotides outside the gene matches: 11. Sequencing used immunoSEQ multiplex PCR; TCRdb keeps in-frame clones, though not all of them. This table holds some 700,000 clones, 70% to 90% found once. In addition, the sample was reused for a study of human thymus T cells. That study adds: Repertoires from thymus and blood appeared to show biased V and J gene usage. Overlap was high between thymic repertoires from unrelated individuals, as reported in related research.

This receptor was taken from a boy under two years old with a congenital heart defect. V usage is TRBV15 and J usage is TRBJ2-2; 12 nucleotides line up with TRBD2. Sequences were obtained from thymocytes. The CDR3 DNA follows: TGTGCCACCAGCGGTATAAAGACTAGCGGGAGTTTCGGGGAGCTGTTTTTT. Its translation is CATSGIKTSGSFGELFF.